Detailed here is one T cell receptor beta chain. TCRdb fed the RT-PCR reads into MiXCR, producing one record per CDR3 protein. Here the sample spans hundreds of thousands of distinct CDR3 sequences, 14% being singletons. CDR3 length: 15 residues. Trimming shortened V by 4 bases and J by 2 bases, and 12 bases separated the two germline ends. The receptor's source is a female donor in good health, serving as a healthy control. The sample consisted of memory CD4+ T cells from blood. The chain joins TRBV12-3 or TRBV12-4 to TRBJ1-5; D is undetermined. CDR3 sequence reads: CASSWDHGGNQPQHF. DNA of the CDR3: TGTGCCAGCAGTTGGGATCATGGAGGCAATCAGCCCCAGCATTTT.